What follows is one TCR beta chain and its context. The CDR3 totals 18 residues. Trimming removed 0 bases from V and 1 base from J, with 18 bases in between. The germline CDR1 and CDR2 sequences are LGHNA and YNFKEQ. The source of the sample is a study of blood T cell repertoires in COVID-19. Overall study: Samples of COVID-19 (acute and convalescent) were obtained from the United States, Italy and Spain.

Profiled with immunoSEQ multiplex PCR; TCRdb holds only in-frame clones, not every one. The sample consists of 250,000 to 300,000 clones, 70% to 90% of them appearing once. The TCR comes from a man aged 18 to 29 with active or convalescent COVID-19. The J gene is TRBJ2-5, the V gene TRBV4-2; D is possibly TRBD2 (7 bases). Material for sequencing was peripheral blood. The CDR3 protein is CASSQDPGGGVAQETQYF. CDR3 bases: TGTGCCAGCAGCCAAGATCCAGGAGGGGGGGTTGCCCAAGAGACCCAGTACTTC.